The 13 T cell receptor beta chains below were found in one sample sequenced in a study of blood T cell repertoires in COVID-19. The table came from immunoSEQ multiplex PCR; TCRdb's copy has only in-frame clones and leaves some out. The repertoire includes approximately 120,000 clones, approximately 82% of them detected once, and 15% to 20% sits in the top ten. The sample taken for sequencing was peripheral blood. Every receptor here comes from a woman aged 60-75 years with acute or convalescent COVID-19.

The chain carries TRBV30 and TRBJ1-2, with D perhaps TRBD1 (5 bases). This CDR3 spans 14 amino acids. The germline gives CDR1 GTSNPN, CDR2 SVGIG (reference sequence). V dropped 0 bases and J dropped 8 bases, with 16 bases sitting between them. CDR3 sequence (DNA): TGTGCCTGGAGTGTATTAGGGGCCGCTTCCGGCTACACCTTC. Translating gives CAWSVLGAASGYTF.

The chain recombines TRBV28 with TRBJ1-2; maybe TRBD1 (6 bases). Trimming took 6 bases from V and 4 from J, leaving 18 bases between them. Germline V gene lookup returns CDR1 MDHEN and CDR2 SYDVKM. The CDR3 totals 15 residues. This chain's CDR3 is CASSLGRGVSYGYTF. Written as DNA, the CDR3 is TGTGCCAGCAGCCTCGGCAGGGGAGTAAGCTATGGCTACACCTTC.

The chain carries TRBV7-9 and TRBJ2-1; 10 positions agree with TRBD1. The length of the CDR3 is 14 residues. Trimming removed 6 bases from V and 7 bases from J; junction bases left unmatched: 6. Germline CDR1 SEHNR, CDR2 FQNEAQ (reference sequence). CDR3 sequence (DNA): TGTGCCAGCAGAGACCCGGGACAGGGGAATGAGCAGTTCTTC. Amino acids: CASRDPGQGNEQFF.

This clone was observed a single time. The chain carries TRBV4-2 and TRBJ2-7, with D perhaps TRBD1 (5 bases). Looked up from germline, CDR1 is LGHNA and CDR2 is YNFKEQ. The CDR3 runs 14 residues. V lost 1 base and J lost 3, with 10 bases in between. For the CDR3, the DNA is TGTGCCAGCAGCCAAGGTGGCAGGGACTACGAGCAGTACTTC. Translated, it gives CASSQGGRDYEQYF.

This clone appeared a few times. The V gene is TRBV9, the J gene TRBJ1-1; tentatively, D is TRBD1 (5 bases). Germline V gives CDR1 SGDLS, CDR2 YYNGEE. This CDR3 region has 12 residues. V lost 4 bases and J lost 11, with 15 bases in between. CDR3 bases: TGTGCCAGCAGCCCGGGGGTAGGGCTGGCTTTCTTT. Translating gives CASSPGVGLAFF.

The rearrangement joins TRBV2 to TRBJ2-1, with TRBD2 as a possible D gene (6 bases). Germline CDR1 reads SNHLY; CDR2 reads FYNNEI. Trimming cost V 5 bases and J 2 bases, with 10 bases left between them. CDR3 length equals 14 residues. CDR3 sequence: CASSQRGTYNEQFF. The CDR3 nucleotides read TGTGCCAGCAGTCAACGGGGGACCTACAATGAGCAGTTCTTC.

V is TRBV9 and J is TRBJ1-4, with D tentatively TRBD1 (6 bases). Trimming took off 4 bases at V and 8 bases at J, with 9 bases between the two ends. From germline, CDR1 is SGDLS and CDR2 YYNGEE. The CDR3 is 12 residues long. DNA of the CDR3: TGTGCCAGCAGCACCGACAGGGAAAAACTGTTTTTT. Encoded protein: CASSTDREKLFF. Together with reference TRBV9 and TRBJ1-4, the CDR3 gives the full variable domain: DSGVTQTPKHLITATGQRVTLRCSPRSGDLSVYWYQQSLDQGLQFLIQYYNGEERAKGNILERFSAQQFPDLHSELNLSSLELGDSALYFCASSTDREKLFFGSGTQLSVL.

The CDR3 loop reads CAANRGGSGANVLTF. In nucleotides, the CDR3 is TGTGCCGCGAACAGGGGCGGATCTGGGGCCAACGTCCTGACTTTC. The chain joins TRBV30 to TRBJ2-6; 7 nucleotides align to TRBD1. The V and J ends lost 8 bases and 1 base, in that order; junction bases with no gene match: 8. The CDR3 sequence is 15 residues long. The germline V gene encodes CDR1 GTSNPN and CDR2 SVGIG (reference sequence).

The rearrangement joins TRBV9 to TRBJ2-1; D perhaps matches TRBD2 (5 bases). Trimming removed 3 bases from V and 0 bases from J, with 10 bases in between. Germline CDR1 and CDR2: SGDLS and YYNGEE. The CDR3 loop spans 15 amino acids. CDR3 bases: TGTGCCAGCAGCGCCACACGGGGCTCCTACAATGAGCAGTTCTTC. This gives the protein CASSATRGSYNEQFF.

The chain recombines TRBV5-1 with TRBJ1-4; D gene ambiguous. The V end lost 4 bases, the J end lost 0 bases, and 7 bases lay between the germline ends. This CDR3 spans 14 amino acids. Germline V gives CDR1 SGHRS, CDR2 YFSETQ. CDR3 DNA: TGCGCCAGCAGCGCGAAAGCAACTAATGAAAAACTGTTTTTT. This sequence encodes CASSAKATNEKLFF.

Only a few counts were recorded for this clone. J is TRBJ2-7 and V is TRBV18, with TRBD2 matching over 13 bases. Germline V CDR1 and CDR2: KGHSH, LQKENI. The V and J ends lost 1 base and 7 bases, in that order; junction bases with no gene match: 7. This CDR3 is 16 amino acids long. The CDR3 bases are TGTGCCAGCTCACCACAACTAGCGGGAGGGCCGGGGGAGCAGTACTTC. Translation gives CASSPQLAGGPGEQYF.

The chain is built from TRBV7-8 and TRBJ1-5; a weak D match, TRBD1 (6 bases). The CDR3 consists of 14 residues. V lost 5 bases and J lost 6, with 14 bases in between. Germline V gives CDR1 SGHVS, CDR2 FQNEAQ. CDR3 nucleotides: TGTGCCAGCAGCCTGGCGGGGGGCCGTCAGCCCCAGCATTTT. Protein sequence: CASSLAGGRQPQHF.

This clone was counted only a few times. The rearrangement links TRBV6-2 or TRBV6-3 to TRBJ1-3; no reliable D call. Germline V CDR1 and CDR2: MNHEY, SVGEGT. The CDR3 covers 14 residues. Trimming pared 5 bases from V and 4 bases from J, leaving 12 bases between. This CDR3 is CASSRGYSGNTIYF. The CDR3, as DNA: TGTGCCAGCAGTAGAGGTTACTCCGGAAACACCATATATTTT.